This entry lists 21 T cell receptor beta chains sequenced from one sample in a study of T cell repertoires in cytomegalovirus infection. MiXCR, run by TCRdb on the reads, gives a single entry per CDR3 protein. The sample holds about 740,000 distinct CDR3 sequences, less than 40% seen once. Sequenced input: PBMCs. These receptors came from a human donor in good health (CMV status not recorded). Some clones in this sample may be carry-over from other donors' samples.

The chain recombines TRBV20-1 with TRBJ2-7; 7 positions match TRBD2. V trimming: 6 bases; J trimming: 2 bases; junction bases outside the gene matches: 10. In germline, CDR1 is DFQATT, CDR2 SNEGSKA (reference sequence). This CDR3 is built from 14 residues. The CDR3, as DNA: TGCAGTGCGGAAGAGGGACTATGGACCTACGAGCAGTACTTC. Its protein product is CSAEEGLWTYEQYF.

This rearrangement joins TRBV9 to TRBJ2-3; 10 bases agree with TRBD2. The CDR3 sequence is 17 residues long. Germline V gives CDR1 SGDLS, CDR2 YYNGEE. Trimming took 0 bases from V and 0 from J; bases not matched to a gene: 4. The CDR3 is CASSVEPAGGSTDTQYF. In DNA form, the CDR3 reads TGTGCCAGCAGCGTAGAACCAGCGGGGGGGAGCACAGATACGCAGTATTTT.

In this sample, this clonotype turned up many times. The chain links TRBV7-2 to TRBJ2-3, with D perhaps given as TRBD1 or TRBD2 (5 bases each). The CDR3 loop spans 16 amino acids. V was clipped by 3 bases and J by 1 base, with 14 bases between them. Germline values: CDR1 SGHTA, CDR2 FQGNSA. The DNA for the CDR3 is TGTGCCAGCAGCTTCTCTCCGGGACGAGGCACAGATACGCAGTATTTT. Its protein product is CASSFSPGRGTDTQYF. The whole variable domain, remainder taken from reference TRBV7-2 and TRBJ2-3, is GAGVSQSPSNKVTEKGKDVELRCDPISGHTALYWYRQSLGQGLEFLIYFQGNSAPDKSGLPSDRFSAERTGGSVSTLTIQRTQQEDSAVYLCASSFSPGRGTDTQYFGPGTRLTVL.

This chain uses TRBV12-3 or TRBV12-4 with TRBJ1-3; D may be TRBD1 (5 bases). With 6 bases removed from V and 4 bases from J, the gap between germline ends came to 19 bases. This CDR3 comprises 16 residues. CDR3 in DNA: TGTGCCAGCAGCCTGGGACGCCCGGCCGGAGGAAACACCATATATTTT. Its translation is CASSLGRPAGGNTIYF.

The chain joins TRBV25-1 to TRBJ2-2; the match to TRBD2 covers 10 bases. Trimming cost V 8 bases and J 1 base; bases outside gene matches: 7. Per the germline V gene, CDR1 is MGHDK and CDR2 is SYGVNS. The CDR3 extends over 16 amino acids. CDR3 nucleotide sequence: TGTGCCAGCTCGACTTGGACTAGCGGGAACACCGGGGAGCTGTTTTTT. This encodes CASSTWTSGNTGELFF.

CDR3 coding DNA: TGCAGCGTTGTTTTACTAGCGGGAGGCCGGCGCACCGGGGAGCTGTTTTTT. It encodes CSVVLLAGGRRTGELFF. The rearrangement links TRBV29-1 to TRBJ2-2, with 12 bases that match TRBD2. Trimming at V came to 4 bases and at J to 4 bases, leaving 10 bases not matched to a gene. Germline V gene data show CDR1 as SQVTM and CDR2 as ANQGSEA. The CDR3 runs 17 residues.

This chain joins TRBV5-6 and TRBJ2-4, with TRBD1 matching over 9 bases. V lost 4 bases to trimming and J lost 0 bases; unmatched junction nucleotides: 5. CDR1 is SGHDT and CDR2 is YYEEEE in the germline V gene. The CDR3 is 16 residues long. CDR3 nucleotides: TGTGCCAGCAGCCGGGACAGGGCGCTAGCCAAAAACATTCAGTACTTC. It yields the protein CASSRDRALAKNIQYF.

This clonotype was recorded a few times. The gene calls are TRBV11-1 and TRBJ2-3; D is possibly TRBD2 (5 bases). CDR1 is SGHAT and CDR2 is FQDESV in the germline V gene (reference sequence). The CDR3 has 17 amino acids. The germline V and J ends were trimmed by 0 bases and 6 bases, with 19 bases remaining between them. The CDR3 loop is CASSLAERIGGTDTQYF. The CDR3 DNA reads TGTGCCAGCAGCTTAGCGGAGCGGATTGGAGGTACTGATACGCAGTATTTT.

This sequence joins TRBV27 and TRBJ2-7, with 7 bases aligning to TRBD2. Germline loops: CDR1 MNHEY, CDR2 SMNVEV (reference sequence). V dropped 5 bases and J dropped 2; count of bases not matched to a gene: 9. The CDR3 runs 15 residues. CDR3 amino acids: CASSTTSDLPYEQYF. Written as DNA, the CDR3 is TGTGCCAGCAGTACAACTAGCGACCTACCCTACGAGCAGTACTTC.

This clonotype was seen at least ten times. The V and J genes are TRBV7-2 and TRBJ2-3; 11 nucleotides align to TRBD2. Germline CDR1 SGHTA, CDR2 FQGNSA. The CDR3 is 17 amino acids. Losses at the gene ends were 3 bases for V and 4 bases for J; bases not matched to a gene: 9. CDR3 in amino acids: CASSLRTSGRVPDTQYF. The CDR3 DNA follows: TGTGCCAGCAGCTTGCGTACTAGCGGGAGAGTGCCAGATACGCAGTATTTT.

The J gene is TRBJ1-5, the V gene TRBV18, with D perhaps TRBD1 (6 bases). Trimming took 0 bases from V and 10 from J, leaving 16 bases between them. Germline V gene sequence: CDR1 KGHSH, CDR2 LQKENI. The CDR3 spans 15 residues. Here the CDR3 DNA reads TGTGCCAGCTCACCACCTGATGGAGTGGGACATCCCCAGCATTTT. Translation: CASSPPDGVGHPQHF. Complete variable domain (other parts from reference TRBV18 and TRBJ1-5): NAGVMQNPRHLVRRRGQEARLRCSPMKGHSHVYWYRQLPEEGLKFMVYLQKENIIDESGMPKERFSAEFPKEGPSILRIQQVVRGDSAAYFCASSPPDGVGHPQHFGDGTRLSIL.

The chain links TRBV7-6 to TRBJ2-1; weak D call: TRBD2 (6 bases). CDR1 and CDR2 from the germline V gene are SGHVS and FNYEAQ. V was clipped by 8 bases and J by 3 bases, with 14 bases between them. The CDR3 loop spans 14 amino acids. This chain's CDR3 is CASGGANDYNEQFF. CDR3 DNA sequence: TGTGCCAGCGGCGGGGCCAACGACTACAATGAGCAGTTCTTC.

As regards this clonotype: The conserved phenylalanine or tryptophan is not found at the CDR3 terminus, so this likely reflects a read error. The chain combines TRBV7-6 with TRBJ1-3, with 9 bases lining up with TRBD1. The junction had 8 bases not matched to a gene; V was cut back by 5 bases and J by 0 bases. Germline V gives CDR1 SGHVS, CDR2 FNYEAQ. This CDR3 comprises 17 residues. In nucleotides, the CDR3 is TGTGCCAGCAGCCCAACCACAGGGGGCGCCTCTGGAAACACCATATATTTG. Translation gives CASSPTTGGASGNTIYL.

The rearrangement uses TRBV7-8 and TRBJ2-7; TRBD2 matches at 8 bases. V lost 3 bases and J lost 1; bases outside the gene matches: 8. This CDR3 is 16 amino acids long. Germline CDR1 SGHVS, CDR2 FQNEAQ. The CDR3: CASSLPPGGGSYEQYF. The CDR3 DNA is TGTGCCAGCAGCTTGCCCCCGGGGGGGGGGTCCTACGAGCAGTACTTC.

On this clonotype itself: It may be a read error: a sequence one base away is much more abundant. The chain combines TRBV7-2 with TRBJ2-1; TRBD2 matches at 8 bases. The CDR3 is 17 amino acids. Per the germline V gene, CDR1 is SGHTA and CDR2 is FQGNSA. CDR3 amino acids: CANSPNSGKASYNEQFF. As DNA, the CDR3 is TGTGCCAACAGCCCAAATAGCGGGAAAGCCTCCTACAATGAGCAGTTCTTC.

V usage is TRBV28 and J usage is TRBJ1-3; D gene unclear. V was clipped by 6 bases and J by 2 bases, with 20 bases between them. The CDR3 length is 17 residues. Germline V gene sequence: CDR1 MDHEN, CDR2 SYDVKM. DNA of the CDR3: TGTGCCAGCAGAACCCGTCCCTGGTTATCGGCTGGAAACACCATATATTTT. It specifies CASRTRPWLSAGNTIYF.

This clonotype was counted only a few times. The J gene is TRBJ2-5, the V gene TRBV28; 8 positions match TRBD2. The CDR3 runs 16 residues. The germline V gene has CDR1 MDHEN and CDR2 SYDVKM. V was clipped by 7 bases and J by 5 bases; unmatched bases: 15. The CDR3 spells CASTTPGLAGRETQYF. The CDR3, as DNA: TGTGCCAGCACCACCCCGGGGCTAGCGGGTCGGGAGACCCAGTACTTC.

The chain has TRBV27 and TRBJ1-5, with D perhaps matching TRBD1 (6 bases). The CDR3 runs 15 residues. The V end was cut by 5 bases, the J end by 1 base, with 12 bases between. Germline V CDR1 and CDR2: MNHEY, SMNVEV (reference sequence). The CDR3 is CASSQGFASNQPQHF. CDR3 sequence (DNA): TGTGCCAGCAGTCAGGGGTTCGCGAGCAATCAGCCCCAGCATTTT.

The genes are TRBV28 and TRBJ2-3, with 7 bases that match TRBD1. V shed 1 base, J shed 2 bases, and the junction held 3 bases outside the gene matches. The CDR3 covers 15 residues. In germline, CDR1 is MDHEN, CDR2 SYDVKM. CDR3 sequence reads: CASSLLGQYTDTQYF. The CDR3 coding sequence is TGTGCCAGCAGTTTATTGGGACAGTACACAGATACGCAGTATTTT.

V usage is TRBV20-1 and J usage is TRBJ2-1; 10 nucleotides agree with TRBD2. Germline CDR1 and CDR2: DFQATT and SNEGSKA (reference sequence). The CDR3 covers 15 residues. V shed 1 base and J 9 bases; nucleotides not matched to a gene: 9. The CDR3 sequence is CSARVAAGGPGEQFF. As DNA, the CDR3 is TGCAGTGCTAGAGTGGCAGCGGGAGGGCCAGGTGAGCAGTTCTTC.

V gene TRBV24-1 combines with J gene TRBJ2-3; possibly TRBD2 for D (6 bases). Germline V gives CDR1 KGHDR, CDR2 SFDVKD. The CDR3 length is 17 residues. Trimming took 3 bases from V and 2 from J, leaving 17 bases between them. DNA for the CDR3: TGTGCCACCAGTGATGGGGGGACCCGACATCTCACAGATACGCAGTATTTT. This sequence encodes CATSDGGTRHLTDTQYF.